A single sample is the source of the 9 T cell receptor beta chains below, sequenced in a study of blood T cell repertoires in COVID-19. Assay: immunoSEQ multiplex PCR; the TCRdb copy retains only in-frame clones and omits some. The sample lists 250,000 to 350,000 clones; roughly four fifths were seen once. Sequencing was done on a sample of peripheral blood. These TCRs come from a person aged 65 to 79 with COVID-19, enrolled during active disease.

The V call is TRBV6-2 or TRBV6-3, the J call TRBJ2-5, with 7 bases identical to TRBD2. There are 15 residues in the CDR3. Germline V gene data show CDR1 as MNHEY and CDR2 as SVGEGT. V lost 5 bases and J lost 6; bases outside the gene matches: 12. The CDR3 loop is CASSQRTSNLKTQYF. Here the CDR3 DNA reads TGTGCCAGCAGTCAGCGGACTAGTAATCTAAAGACCCAGTACTTC.

This sequence joins TRBV28 and TRBJ2-7; tentatively, D is TRBD1 (6 bases). The CDR3 loop spans 14 amino acids. Germline CDR1 and CDR2: MDHEN and SYDVKM. V lost 2 bases to trimming and J lost 0 bases, with 8 bases between them. In DNA form, the CDR3 reads TGTGCCAGCAGTTTACGGGACACCTCCTACGAGCAGTACTTC. Its translation is CASSLRDTSYEQYF.

V gene TRBV19 combines with J gene TRBJ1-1, with 7 bases aligning to TRBD1. Germline assignment: CDR1 LNHDA and CDR2 SQIVND (reference sequence). The CDR3 has 13 residues. The V and J ends lost 9 bases and 10 bases, in that order; junction bases with no gene match: 14. CDR3 sequence: CASRQGERSRAFF. The CDR3 nucleotides read TGTGCCAGCAGACAGGGAGAACGCTCACGAGCTTTCTTT.

This clone was observed a few times. The V call is TRBV7-9, the J call TRBJ2-3; 7 bases fit TRBD1. Germline V lookup: CDR1 SEHNR, CDR2 FQNEAQ (reference sequence). Trimming cost V 5 bases and J 2 bases; bases outside gene matches: 10. The CDR3 spans 16 residues. CDR3 residues: CASSRTRGQNTDTQYF. CDR3 in DNA: TGTGCCAGCAGCCGAACCCGGGGACAGAACACAGATACGCAGTATTTT.

The J gene is TRBJ2-7, the V gene TRBV5-4, with a possible D match to TRBD1 (5 bases). The germline CDR1 and CDR2 sequences are SGHNT and YYREEE (reference sequence). Trimming stripped 10 bases from V and 6 bases from J, with 20 bases between. This CDR3 is 13 amino acids long. The CDR3 here is CASRPPDSSEQYF. The DNA of the CDR3 is TGTGCCTCCCGCCCTCCCGACAGTTCCGAGCAGTACTTC.

The V call is TRBV19, the J call TRBJ2-7, with 7 bases matching TRBD1. The V gene end was trimmed by 4 bases and the J gene end by 0 bases; junction bases not matched to a gene: 21. Germline V gene sequence: CDR1 LNHDA, CDR2 SQIVND (reference sequence). This CDR3 has 20 residues. The CDR3 loop is CASSNLASGDSLFLSYEQYF. The CDR3 DNA sequence: TGTGCCAGTAGTAATCTGGCGAGTGGGGACAGTCTCTTTCTCTCCTACGAGCAGTACTTC.

This clone has more than one count but fewer than ten. The V gene is TRBV12-3 or TRBV12-4, the J gene TRBJ1-2; no definite D call. V gave up 3 bases and J gave up 8 bases, with 13 bases separating them. This CDR3 spans 13 amino acids. CDR3 sequence reads: CASSLYPRQGYTF. The CDR3, as DNA: TGTGCCAGCAGTTTGTATCCTAGGCAGGGCTACACCTTC.

In this sample, this clone turned up many times. The gene calls are TRBV7-7 and TRBJ2-5, with D possibly matching TRBD1 (5 bases). Germline V gene data show CDR1 as SSHAT and CDR2 as FNYEAQ (reference sequence). This CDR3 is 13 amino acids long. V gave up 5 bases and J gave up 3 bases, with 10 bases separating them. CDR3: CASSRGQEETQYF. DNA for the CDR3: TGTGCCAGCAGCCGTGGACAAGAAGAGACCCAGTACTTC.

The J gene is TRBJ1-5, the V gene TRBV5-4; TRBD1 agrees at 8 bases. The length of the CDR3 is 19 residues. CDR1 and CDR2 from the germline V gene are SGHNT and YYREEE (reference sequence). J lost 0 bases, V lost 4 bases, and 15 bases had no gene match. The CDR3 spells CASSEIQGAIFRSNQPQHF. The DNA of the CDR3 is TGTGCCAGCAGCGAAATTCAGGGGGCGATATTCCGTAGCAATCAGCCCCAGCATTTT.